The source of this T cell receptor (beta chain) is a study of tumor-infiltrating lymphocytes in primary liver carcinoma (TCRdb year 2017). Study-level background: The five patients, three men and two women aged 30 to 69 years, had hepatocellular carcinoma (four) or combined HCC and intrahepatic cholangiocarcinoma (one). The five patients had tumors staged T1-T3 N0M0, with maximum diameters ranging from about 4 to 11 cm. Each sample produced about 3.5 to 7.13 million productive TCRbeta reads, and read depth showed no significant difference between tissue types. Across five regions of each liver tumor, along with adjacent normal tissue and blood, the study brought together TCRbeta repertoire sequencing, expression microarrays and whole-exome sequencing. A total of roughly 35 specimens from 5 patients went through TCRbeta repertoire sequencing, namely 25 tumor regions, 5 adjacent noncancerous liver tissues and 5 peripheral blood samples. To link TCRbeta repertoire diversity with the local molecular phenotype, the approximately 27 tumor region samples were profiled using Agilent mRNA microarrays. Repertoires from technical replicates were highly reproducible, with mean shared-clone rates near 0.89 and correlation coefficients above 0.98. Study-wide findings and limitations: The study included only five patients, and the authors note findings should be validated in a larger study. The top 250 clones accounted for a significantly greater share of the repertoire in tumors than in blood (p = 0.039). Since the samples were bulk and unsorted, there was no way to compare CD4+ and CD8+ T cell repertoires. Repertoire overlap was found to be higher between tumor regions (mean roughly 36%) than between tumor-adjacent (approximately 17%) or tumor-blood (about 14%) pairs, consistent with antigen-driven expansion. Only about 7-25% of top clones were found in all five regions of a tumor, suggesting spatial heterogeneity of tumor-infiltrating T cells. Because sequencing covered only the TCR beta chain and unpaired alpha chains were not captured, true repertoire diversity is likely underestimated.

TCRbeta-specific cDNA was reverse-transcribed from roughly 500 ng total RNA using a constant-region primer and ProtoScript II reverse transcriptase. Construction of the TCRbeta libraries relied on three nested rounds of multiplex PCR, following a slightly modified ARM-PCR procedure. Each of the first two PCR rounds ran for about 10 cycles using multiplex TRBV1-TRBV30 forward primers together with a Cbeta reverse primer. A final 25-cycle PCR with Deep VentR polymerase added sample barcodes and Illumina adapters. Before sequencing, amplicons of 200-500 bp were gel-purified using a QIAquick gel extraction kit. An Illumina HiSeq 2500 was used to sequence the TCRbeta amplicons, generating 250-bp paired-end reads. In the paper's pipeline: Quality trimming of reads was performed with Trimmomatic v0.33, and paired reads were merged with FLASH v1.2.11 so that full CDR3 sequences could be recovered. V, D and J germline segments were assigned to the rearranged TCRbeta sequences by MiGEC v1.2.1b. Clonotype statistics, along with Shannon-Wiener diversity indices, were calculated using VDJtools v1.0.0. To cut down on sampling bias, every analysis after diversity analysis relied on just the 250 most abundant clonotypes from each sample. The public reads were quality trimmed at Q25 with fastp and then assembled into clones with MiXCR by TCRdb, keeping productive beta chains. Rows matching on CDR3 protein sequence are summarized as one entry with the most common DNA and genes. TCRdb's processing, not the authors', yielded these V and J calls. Within this sample are about 130,000 distinct CDR3 sequences, with 60% to 75% of them counted one time only. The ten largest clones take up 8.4% of the sample.

Without any cell sorting, total RNA and DNA were extracted together from around 18-30 mg of bulk tissue using the AllPrep DNA/RNA mini kit. Roughly five patients with histopathologically diagnosed primary liver carcinoma underwent surgical resection in China between 2015 and March 2016. At the time of sampling, the patients were treatment-naive and had chronic HBV infection. Five spatially separated regions were sampled per tumor: superior, inferior, left-lateral and right-lateral poles, plus the tumor centre. According to histology, viable tumor cells made up more than 75% of every tumor sample. Fresh tumor and adjacent tissue pieces were bisected; one half was stored in RNAlater at -80°C, the other sent for histology. The CDR3 runs 17 amino acids, cysteine and phenylalanine included. Only the CDR3 portion is preserved as DNA: 51 bases, with reading frame beginning at the first base. As encoded in the germline V gene, CDR1 is SGHAT while CDR2 is FQNNGV. Compared with germline, V lacks 8 bases and J lacks 0 bases; bases without a gene match: 12.

Notes on this clonotype: Its antigen is not yet known. No much larger clonotype is one base removed from it; base qualities were not supplied.

The receptor chain draws on TRBV11-2 and TRBJ2-1, and TRBD2 aligns with 8 junction nucleotides. Sequencing input: liver tumor tissue from sampling region 3. The cell subset or site label, as the study defines it: tumor region T3, left-lateral pole. This receptor was obtained from a woman aged 55-75 years with primary liver carcinoma and hepatitis B virus infection. The DNA sequence is as follows: TGTGCCAGCTACGAAAGACGCGGGACTAGCTCCTACAATGAGCAGTTCTTC. This codes for CASYERRGTSSYNEQFF.